The clone carrying this TCR beta chain occurred many times. The CD8+CD4-CCR7+CD45RA+ phenotype defined the sorted naive CD8 T cells. Listed TCR primers, together with previously described methods, were used for the bulk TCR libraries. TCRdb analysed the PCR reads with MiXCR anew, one entry per CDR3 protein. This sample has 65,000 or so distinct CDR3 sequences, with less than 20% found just once. Germline-derived CDR1 and CDR2 are SEHNR and FQNEAQ (reference sequence). The CDR3 loop spans 16 amino acids. V lost 5 bases and J 0 bases, leaving 14 bases between the germline ends. The data originate from a study of molecular identifiers for immune sequencing clone quantification.

Sequencing was done on a sample of naive CD8+ T cells from blood, with Jurkat cell RNA spiked in. Subset given: FACS-sorted CD8+CD4-CCR7+CD45RA+ naive T cells. The chain employs TRBV7-9 and TRBJ1-3, with D possibly matching TRBD1 (6 bases). The sequence came from a human donor in good health. Some libraries in this study had Jurkat cell RNA spiked in. The CDR3 protein is CASSPDSLSSGNTIYF. In DNA form, the CDR3 reads TGTGCCAGCAGCCCGGACAGCCTTAGCTCTGGAAACACCATATATTTT.